What follows is one TCR beta chain and its context. Participants' reported clinical history set cohort assignment. Recovered Cohort 3 donors showed two negative PCRs, clearance, or symptom resolution. The CDR3 is 15 amino acids. The germline V gene encodes CDR1 ENHRY and CDR2 SYGVKD. V was clipped by 2 bases and J by 4 bases, with 11 bases between them. Profiled with immunoSEQ multiplex PCR; TCRdb holds only in-frame clones, not every one. Of about 400,000 clones in the sample, 87% are singletons; the top ten hold 2.5% to 3.5%. This sample was included in a study of blood T cell repertoires in COVID-19. On the study more broadly: Nucleic acid was either cDNA or gDNA, and it came from T cells, B-cell-depleted T cells, or PBMCs.

The rearrangement joins TRBV10-3 to TRBJ2-2; a weak D match, TRBD1 (5 bases). This TCR was sampled from a woman younger than 45 who had recovered from COVID-19. Sample: PBMCs or T cells enriched from blood (not recorded which). Written as DNA, the CDR3 is TGTGCCATCAGTGAGGGCCAGGGTACCACCGGGGAGCTGTTTTTT. Amino acid sequence: CAISEGQGTTGELFF.